This note documents a single TCR beta chain sequence. Antigen unknown. Researchers ran the PCR with 60 Vbeta and 13 Jbeta primers. This table comes from immunoSEQ multiplex PCR, and its TCRdb copy is limited to in-frame clones, with some not included. Found here are under 40,000 clones, approximately 76% of them singletons; the top ten hold 8.4%. Samples came from healthy bone marrow donors. This record belongs to a study of cytomegalovirus exposure and HLA in healthy donors. Study background: An early release of data contained 75 million to 100 million unique TCRs, which came from HLA-typed donors.

General study points: The listing of some 170 TCR beta chains classed them as cytomegalovirus-associated. Reports credit the classifier with highly specific, highly sensitive diagnosis of cytomegalovirus status.

The CDR3 length is 15 residues. Trimming cost V 1 base and J 2 bases, with 15 bases left between them. Germline CDR1 and CDR2: GTSNPN and SVGIG (reference sequence). This receptor was taken from a young woman in good health and CMV-seropositive. The chain links TRBV30 to TRBJ2-7, with D perhaps TRBD1 (5 bases). Sequenced sample: PBMCs. The CDR3 loop is CAWSGSQGFAYEQYF. CDR3 bases: TGTGCCTGGAGTGGGTCCCAGGGATTTGCCTACGAGCAGTACTTC.